Following are 5 T cell receptor beta chains from one sample sequenced in a study of cytomegalovirus exposure and HLA in healthy donors. Vbeta (60) and Jbeta (13) primers were used in the PCR. Profiled with immunoSEQ multiplex PCR; TCRdb holds only in-frame clones, not every one. Seen here are 100,000 to 150,000 clones, 70% to 90% observed once, and the top ten hold around 18%. The sample consisted of PBMCs. Receptor source: a man between 18 and 35 years old in good health and CMV-seropositive.

CDR3 sequence reads: CASSSGDRAEGTQYF. The CDR3 bases are TGCGCCAGCAGCTCCGGAGACAGGGCCGAGGGGACCCAGTACTTC. V gene TRBV5-1 combines with J gene TRBJ2-5; 7 bases match TRBD1. Germline V CDR1 and CDR2: SGHRS, YFSETQ. There are 15 residues in the CDR3. The J segment lost 7 bases and the V segment lost 3 bases, leaving 12 bases of the junction unmatched.

The V call is TRBV11-2, the J call TRBJ2-7; the D is unclear. The germline V and J ends were trimmed by 2 bases and 0 bases, with 5 bases remaining between them. This CDR3 is 13 amino acids long. CDR1 is SGHAT and CDR2 is FQNNGV in the germline V gene. CDR3 residues: CASSLPVSYEQYF. The CDR3 DNA sequence: TGTGCCAGCAGCTTACCAGTCTCCTACGAGCAGTACTTC.

V usage is TRBV28 and J usage is TRBJ1-2; possibly TRBD1 for D (6 bases). V shed 4 bases and J shed 1 base, with 7 bases lying between them. Germline CDR1 reads MDHEN; CDR2 reads SYDVKM. There are 13 residues in the CDR3. CDR3 bases: TGTGCCAGCAGTTCCAGGGGTAACTATGGCTACACCTTC. Protein sequence: CASSSRGNYGYTF.

The chain uses TRBV2 and TRBJ2-5; D not certain. This CDR3 has 14 amino acids. V lost 3 bases to trimming and J lost 1 base, with 9 bases between them. Germline V CDR1 and CDR2: SNHLY, FYNNEI. The CDR3 sequence: CASSESQVQETQYF. The CDR3 coding sequence is TGTGCCAGCAGTGAGAGCCAGGTCCAAGAGACCCAGTACTTC.

The CDR3 loop reads CASSSDYNEQYF. CDR3 nucleotides: TGTGCCAGCAGTTCCGACTATAACGAGCAGTACTTC. The chain has TRBV6-5 and TRBJ2-7, with D tentatively TRBD2 (5 bases). The V end lost 4 bases, the J end lost 5 bases, and 9 bases lay between the germline ends. This CDR3 region has 12 residues. Germline V gene sequence: CDR1 MNHEY, CDR2 SVGAGI.